The source of this T cell receptor (beta chain) is a study of T cells in Graves' hyperthyroidism and ophthalmopathy (dated by TCRdb to the late 2010s). A note on the overall study: Peripheral blood was sampled at the time of initial diagnosis, prior to any treatment. In several Graves' hyperthyroidism patients, the study also compared T-cell repertoires from thyroid tissue with T-cell repertoires from blood. The roughly 90 discovery patients were divided at random into training and test sets in a 7:3 ratio. To identify distinguishing TCR V-J signatures, a discovery cohort of around 100 patients was used, comprising 40 to 45 with Graves' ophthalmopathy and under 60 with stable Graves' hyperthyroidism. Prospective prediction of ophthalmopathy was tested in an independent validation cohort of some 20 hyperthyroidism patients and 17 patients who later progressed to ophthalmopathy. The paper reports TCR Vbeta CDR3 sequencing of 130 to 150 peripheral blood samples: approximately 41 ophthalmopathy, some 80 hyperthyroidism and around 17 progressor patients. After blood sampling, hyperthyroidism patients were treated with methimazole at a starting dose of 30 mg daily, and ophthalmopathy patients were treated with high-dose intravenous methylprednisolone. Points the paper makes about the study in general: In validation, the model predicted progression to ophthalmopathy a median of around 6.5 months before onset, with around 70% sensitivity and roughly 77% specificity. Sample size was not statistically predetermined, and investigators were not blinded to group allocation. Most expanded thyroid clonotypes (frequency above 0.001) were also found in blood, which suggests that blood repertoires may mirror thyroid immune responses. Ophthalmopathy was separated from stable hyperthyroidism by a 13 V-J signature model, with 85% to 90% sensitivity and 81% to 82% specificity obtained in cross-validation and 80%/75% obtained in testing.

This clonotype was recorded many times. The specificity of this receptor is unknown. No much larger clonotype is one base removed from it; base qualities were not supplied. Moderately to severely active disease, a Clinical Activity Score of at least 3, a NOSPECS grade of at least 4, and a duration under 3 months were present in ophthalmopathy patients. Any patient with an uncontrolled infection, another autoimmune disease, pregnancy or lactation was excluded. Diagnoses relied on clinical symptoms, serum thyroxine and TRAb, thyroid ultrasound and orbital computed tomography. PBMCs were isolated from approximately 10 ml of fresh peripheral blood by Ficoll-Paque density gradient centrifugation. Total RNA was extracted with Trizol reagent, and quality was checked on an Agilent 2100 Bioanalyzer. Reading the germline V gene (reference sequence) gives CDR1 SEHNR and CDR2 FQNEAQ. The cysteine opens and the phenylalanine closes a CDR3 of 14 amino acids. This entry keeps only the CDR3 DNA: 42 bases, framed from base 1. Cut back by 5 bases and 2 bases, the V and J ends lie 12 bases apart.

TCR beta CDR3 regions were amplified from RNA transcripts. For the first round of RT-PCR on the TCR CDR3, the HTBI primer set was used together with the Qiagen OneStep RT-PCR kit. Libraries were constructed in a second round of multiplex PCR, after which size selection and purification were performed. Paired-end sequencing of the libraries was performed with 100 bp reads on an Illumina HiSeq2000. The study's processing was this. SOAPnuke was used to process the raw data, throwing out any read that contained adapters or uncalled bases, had a mean Phred below 15, or lacked an exact constant-primer or identifier match. High-quality paired reads were merged with COPE v1.2.5, and unique nucleotide sequences were defined as clonotypes. Clonotypes were aligned to IMGT TRBV, TRBD and TRBJ reference segments using MiTCR v1.1. The analysis was restricted to V-J combinations with a frequency above 0.0001, which together covered 99.2% of the repertoires. A TCS score was defined as the ratio between F50 (clonal expansion) and ExV (chaos), using BLOSUM62-based TCRdist between CDR3 peptides within each V-J. Welch's t-statistics and random forest reduced roughly 500 V-J features to about 12, which were used in a naive Bayes classifier (R e1071). In-frame beta chains were kept once TCRdb had trimmed the public reads at Q25 with fastp and called clones with MiXCR. Duplicate CDR3 protein sequences are folded into a single record with the most common DNA and genes. For this entry, the V and J calls and clone size follow TCRdb and not the study's own pipeline. Counted in this sample were a few hundred thousand distinct CDR3 sequences; 15% to 20% of them appeared once. Together, the top ten hold approximately 18% of the sample.

The V and J segments used are TRBV7-9 and TRBJ1-1; the D segment cannot be called with confidence. The source is a young woman with Graves' ophthalmopathy. The sequenced sample consisted of blood. The DNA reads TGTGCCAGCAGCGAGGACGGGCGAAACACTGAAGCTTTCTTT. Its translation reads: CASSEDGRNTEAFF. With the portions outside the CDR3 filled from the reference TRBV7-9 and TRBJ1-1 genes, the complete variable region becomes DTGVSQNPRHKITKRGQNVTFRCDPISEHNRLYWYRQTLGQGPEFLTYFQNEAQLEKSRLLSDRFSAERPKGSFSTLEIQRTEQGDSAMYLCASSEDGRNTEAFFGQGTRLTVV.